One sample yielded the 9 T cell receptor beta chains listed below, sequenced in a study of blood T cell repertoires in COVID-19. Method: immunoSEQ multiplex PCR; TCRdb's copy keeps in-frame clones and lacks some. This sample yields some 100,000 clones, of which 80% to 95% are seen a single time; roughly 6.4% belongs to the top ten. The specimen was peripheral blood. The source of these receptors is a woman aged 55-75 years with active COVID-19.

Details on this clone: The sample holds other DNA sequences that translate to the same CDR3. The CDR3: CASSLVTANSPLHF. The CDR3 nucleotides read TGTGCCAGCAGTTTAGTAACAGCAAATTCACCCCTCCACTTT. This sequence joins TRBV28 and TRBJ1-6; D gene ambiguous. This CDR3 spans 14 amino acids. Trimming stripped 2 bases from V and 7 bases from J, with 9 bases between. CDR1 and CDR2 from the germline V gene are MDHEN and SYDVKM.

The rearrangement links TRBV11-2 to TRBJ2-2; D unresolved. The CDR3 consists of 13 residues. In germline, CDR1 is SGHAT, CDR2 FQNNGV. The ends were cut back, 0 bases at V and 6 bases at J, with 5 bases in the middle. This CDR3 reads CASSLDLSGELFF. CDR3 nucleotides: TGTGCCAGCAGCTTAGATCTTTCCGGGGAGCTGTTTTTT.

CDR3: CASSQDGGGSRTEAFF. The CDR3 coding sequence is TGTGCCAGCAGCCAAGATGGGGGGGGAAGTCGCACTGAAGCTTTCTTT. The genes are TRBV14 and TRBJ1-1, with D tentatively TRBD1 (5 bases). The CDR3 covers 16 residues. The germline V gene encodes CDR1 SGHDN and CDR2 FVKESK. Trimming pared 0 bases from V and 4 bases from J, leaving 15 bases between.

This CDR3 reads CASSPGGARSYNEQFF. The CDR3 nucleotides read TGTGCCAGCAGCCCCGGGGGGGCTCGCTCCTACAATGAGCAGTTCTTC. V usage is TRBV3-1 (or the pseudogene TRBV3-2) and J usage is TRBJ2-1, with 8 bases aligning to TRBD2. This CDR3 comprises 16 residues. Germline V CDR1 and CDR2: LGHDT, YNNKEL (reference sequence). Trimming removed 4 bases from V and 0 bases from J; junction bases left unmatched: 5.

The genes are TRBV4-1 and TRBJ1-1, with a possible D match to TRBD1 (6 bases). Germline V gives CDR1 MGHRA, CDR2 YSYEKL. V gave up 0 bases and J gave up 6 bases, with 17 bases separating them. The CDR3 totals 16 residues. The CDR3 DNA follows: TGCGCCAGCAGCCAAGATAGGTCGGAATCAGGGGCTGAAGCTTTCTTT. This translates into CASSQDRSESGAEAFF.

The chain employs TRBV28 and TRBJ2-7; 8 nucleotides align to TRBD2. Per germline, CDR1 MDHEN and CDR2 SYDVKM. The trim removed 2 bases at V and 3 bases at J, leaving 3 bases unmatched. The CDR3 runs 14 residues. CDR3 DNA sequence: TGTGCCAGCAGTTTACGTAGCGGGAACTACGAGCAGTACTTC. Amino acid sequence: CASSLRSGNYEQYF. Together with reference TRBV28 and TRBJ2-7, the CDR3 gives the full variable domain: DVKVTQSSRYLVKRTGEKVFLECVQDMDHENMFWYRQDPGLGLRLIYFSYDVKMKEKGDIPEGYSVSREKKERFSLILESASTNQTSMYLCASSLRSGNYEQYFGPGTRLTVT.

The chain combines TRBV3-1 (or the pseudogene TRBV3-2) with TRBJ1-2, with TRBD1 matching 7 bases. The CDR3 length is 15 residues. CDR1 and CDR2 from the germline V gene are LGHDT and YNNKEL (reference sequence). The J segment lost 5 bases and the V segment lost 1 base, leaving 7 bases of the junction unmatched. The CDR3 DNA is TGTGCCAGCAGCCAAGGCCCGGGACAGATGTATGGCTACACCTTC. Translating it yields CASSQGPGQMYGYTF.

The rearrangement joins TRBV7-6 to TRBJ2-1; D is perhaps TRBD1 (6 bases). There are 16 residues in the CDR3. The V gene's germline CDR1 is SGHVS and CDR2 FNYEAQ. The V and J ends lost 0 bases and 4 bases respectively, with 13 bases between them. CDR3 coding DNA: TGTGCCAGCAGCTTAGCGCGGTCAGGGGTTTACAATGAGCAGTTCTTC. It codes for CASSLARSGVYNEQFF.

The chain recombines TRBV7-8 with TRBJ1-1; 8 nucleotides match TRBD1. The CDR3 spans 13 residues. Unmatched junction bases numbered 6, after V lost 4 bases and J lost 8 bases. Germline loops: CDR1 SGHVS, CDR2 FQNEAQ. CDR3 DNA: TGTGCCAGCAGCTCCCGGACAGGGAGCGAAGCTTTCTTT. It specifies CASSSRTGSEAFF.